This TCR beta chain is drawn from a study of beta chain features in type 1 diabetes. Study in general: All samples yielded about 100 million examined sorted cells.

The germline gives CDR1 MNHEY, CDR2 SVGAGI. This CDR3 spans 14 amino acids. J lost 5 bases, V lost 7 bases, and 9 bases had no gene match. The isolated RNA, all of it, was reverse transcribed, so expressed TCRB transcripts were what got sequenced. Generated by immunoSEQ multiplex PCR, the TCRdb table keeps only in-frame clones and is missing some. Of about 160,000 clones in the sample, about 8.1% were seen once. Broader study findings: Possibly, sequencing cDNA over-represented cells that had high TCR expression levels. The question of HLA type influencing TCRB rearrangement was one that remained unresolved here. There was a moderate but significant shortening of TCRB CDR3s in all four CD4+ subsets of Type 1 diabetes patients.

This clone has more than one count but fewer than ten. Its antigen is unidentified. Sequencing was carried out using central memory CD4+ T cells from blood. The sequence was obtained from a woman in her late teens or twenties with type 1 diabetes. The chain uses TRBV6-5 and TRBJ2-7; 9 bases align to TRBD2. CDR3 nucleotide sequence: TGTGCCAGCAAAGTCCACCTAGCGGGACACGAGCAGTACTTC. Its protein is CASKVHLAGHEQYF.